The 27 T cell receptor beta chains given below trace back to one sample, sequenced in a study of T cells after yellow fever vaccination. TCRdb recomputed calls from the 5' RACE reads with MiXCR, one row per CDR3 protein. The table has 400,000 to 650,000 distinct CDR3 sequences, 20% to 25% seen once. The sample was PBMCs, taken less than 25 days after the first yellow fever vaccination. Every receptor here comes from a man aged 18 to 30 who received the YFV17D yellow fever vaccine.

This clonotype was seen more than once but under ten times. The chain is built from TRBV4-1 and TRBJ1-4; TRBD1 matches at 10 bases. The CDR3 is 14 amino acids. In germline, CDR1 is MGHRA, CDR2 YSYEKL. V trimming: 3 bases; J trimming: 7 bases; junction bases outside the gene matches: 2. CDR3 sequence: CASSQRDRGEKLFF. Written as DNA, the CDR3 is TGCGCCAGCAGCCAGAGGGACAGGGGTGAAAAACTGTTTTTT.

This clonotype was detected many times. The chain recombines TRBV5-1 with TRBJ2-3, with a possible D match to TRBD2 (5 bases). Deletions cut 6 bases from V and 6 bases from J, with 11 bases between. CDR3 length: 12 residues. The germline CDR1 and CDR2 sequences are SGHRS and YFSETQ. The DNA for the CDR3 is TGCGCCAGCACCAGCGAGGGTGATACGCAGTATTTT. This translates into CASTSEGDTQYF.

This clonotype was seen only a few times. The chain carries TRBV20-1 and TRBJ1-1; 7 nucleotides line up with TRBD1. The CDR3 contains 13 residues. Trimming removed 6 bases from V and 1 base from J; junction bases left unmatched: 5. CDR1 DFQATT and CDR2 SNEGSKA come from the germline V gene (reference sequence). This chain's CDR3 is CSAPQGWNTEAFF. The DNA of the CDR3 is TGCAGTGCCCCACAGGGGTGGAACACTGAAGCTTTCTTT.

The CDR3 bases are TGCGCCAGCAGCGTCGACGGTCCACCCTACGAGCAGTACTTC. Residues: CASSVDGPPYEQYF. The V and J genes are TRBV5-1 and TRBJ2-7; no reliable D call. The CDR3 covers 14 residues. Looked up from germline, CDR1 is SGHRS and CDR2 is YFSETQ. V was clipped by 4 bases and J by 2 bases, with 13 bases between them.

This clonotype has only a few counts. The V and J genes are TRBV14 and TRBJ1-2, with 8 bases aligning to TRBD1. Germline loops: CDR1 SGHDN, CDR2 FVKESK. This CDR3 region has 16 residues. V gave up 0 bases and J gave up 3 bases; unmatched junction bases: 6. Written as DNA, the CDR3 is TGTGCCAGCAGCCAAGAAACCAGGGGGCGCGACTATGGCTACACCTTC. Translated: CASSQETRGRDYGYTF.

This chain uses TRBV21-1 with TRBJ1-1. TRBV21-1 is annotated as a pseudogene. This CDR3 is 12 amino acids long. The CDR3 sequence is CASSKGGYEAFF. DNA of the CDR3: TGTGCCAGCAGCAAAGGGGGTTATGAAGCTTTCTTT.

The rearrangement links TRBV5-6 to TRBJ2-7; D remains unclear. CDR3 size: 14 residues. The germline V and J ends were trimmed by 2 bases and 0 bases, with 9 bases remaining between them. Germline CDR1 and CDR2: SGHDT and YYEEEE. CDR3 sequence: CASSLNWVSYEQYF. The CDR3 DNA is TGTGCCAGCAGCTTAAATTGGGTCTCCTACGAGCAGTACTTC. The full variable domain, in which reference TRBV5-6 and TRBJ2-7 provide the parts outside the CDR3, is DAGVTQSPTHLIKTRGQQVTLRCSPKSGHDTVSWYQQALGQGPQFIFQYYEEEERQRGNFPDRFSGHQFPNYSSELNVNALLLGDSALYLCASSLNWVSYEQYFGPGTRLTVT.

This clonotype was counted only a few times. The genes are TRBV5-1 and TRBJ2-7, with D perhaps TRBD1 or TRBD2 (6 bases each). The CDR3 extends over 15 amino acids. Trimming left V 4 bases short and J 3 bases short, with 17 bases between. CDR1 and CDR2 (germline): SGHRS, YFSETQ. CDR3 protein: CASSRPGAESYEQYF. CDR3 coding DNA: TGCGCCAGCAGCCGGCCGGGGGCAGAGAGCTACGAGCAGTACTTC.

This clonotype was observed a few times. The genes are TRBV20-1 and TRBJ1-1; D unclear. Germline lookup yields CDR1 DFQATT and CDR2 SNEGSKA (reference sequence). Trimming cost V 6 bases and J 5 bases, with 13 bases left between them. The CDR3 is 12 residues long. CDR3 protein: CSAAARVTEAFF. CDR3 nucleotides: TGCAGTGCCGCCGCCCGGGTGACTGAAGCTTTCTTT.

V is TRBV19 and J is TRBJ2-1; the D is unclear. Germline V lookup: CDR1 LNHDA, CDR2 SQIVND (reference sequence). The CDR3 runs 13 residues. V was shortened by 6 bases and J by 8 bases, with 14 bases between the two germline ends. In nucleotides, the CDR3 is TGTGCCAGTAGCTTAGGACGTAGGGATGAGCAGTTCTTC. It yields the protein CASSLGRRDEQFF.

This clonotype was recorded at least ten times. The chain uses TRBV12-3 or TRBV12-4 and TRBJ1-2, with TRBD1 as a possible D gene (5 bases). The ends were cut back, 6 bases at V and 8 bases at J, with 13 bases in the middle. This CDR3 region has 12 residues. The CDR3 bases are TGTGCCAGCAGCCCCACGGGGGACGGCTACACCTTC. This codes for CASSPTGDGYTF.

Only a few counts were recorded for this clonotype. The V call is TRBV7-9, the J call TRBJ2-4; D uncertain. Germline values: CDR1 SEHNR, CDR2 FQNEAQ (reference sequence). The V end was cut by 5 bases, the J end by 8 bases, with 10 bases between. This CDR3 contains 12 residues. The CDR3 DNA reads as TGTGCCAGCAGCCCTGGTTGGGACATTCAGTACTTC. Amino acids: CASSPGWDIQYF.

CDR3 protein: CASSISVGGEQYF. CDR3 nucleotides: TGTGCCAGTAGTATCAGCGTGGGGGGTGAGCAGTACTTC. J is TRBJ2-7 and V is TRBV19; D might be TRBD2 (6 bases). The CDR3 covers 13 residues. Germline lookup yields CDR1 LNHDA and CDR2 SQIVND (reference sequence). V dropped 3 bases and J dropped 7 bases, with 13 bases sitting between them.

This clonotype came up a few times. J is TRBJ2-5 and V is TRBV7-9; unclear D gene. The CDR3 runs 14 residues. Germline V gene sequence: CDR1 SEHNR, CDR2 FQNEAQ (reference sequence). Trimming took off 3 bases at V and 1 base at J, with 9 bases between the two ends. The CDR3: CASSLRLGQETQYF. The CDR3 DNA reads as TGTGCCAGCAGCTTGAGGTTGGGCCAAGAGACCCAGTACTTC.

This clonotype was counted between two and nine times. The chain recombines TRBV10-3 with TRBJ1-1; 8 bases map to TRBD1. This CDR3 is 16 amino acids long. J gave up 0 bases and V 4 bases, and 7 bases lay outside the gene matches. Germline CDR1 ENHRY, CDR2 SYGVKD. The CDR3 DNA reads TGTGCCATCAGTGGAACAGGGGGGTCGATGAACACTGAAGCTTTCTTT. This encodes CAISGTGGSMNTEAFF.

This clonotype was counted a few times. The rearrangement joins TRBV7-2 to TRBJ2-4; no clear D. The ends were cut back, 5 bases at V and 8 bases at J, with 13 bases in the middle. The CDR3 extends over 13 amino acids. Germline assignment: CDR1 SGHTA and CDR2 FQGNSA. As DNA, the CDR3 is TGTGCCAGCAGCACGGCCCTCACGGACATTCAGTACTTC. The encoded protein is CASSTALTDIQYF.

This clonotype has only a few counts. The chain employs TRBV7-3 and TRBJ2-5; no reliable D call. The CDR3 loop spans 13 amino acids. Deletions cut 1 base from V and 5 bases from J, with 8 bases between. The germline V gene has CDR1 SGHTA and CDR2 FQGTGA. This CDR3 is CASSLRVSETQYF. As DNA, the CDR3 is TGTGCCAGCAGCTTAAGAGTGTCCGAGACCCAGTACTTC.

This clonotype was seen more than once but under ten times. J is TRBJ2-5 and V is TRBV12-3 or TRBV12-4; D unresolved. Between the trimmed V and J ends, which lost 3 bases and 9 bases, there was a span of 14 bases. The CDR3 is made up of 13 amino acids. In DNA, the CDR3 is TGTGCCAGCAGTTTCCGGCAGCTCAACCCCCAGTACTTC. Translation gives CASSFRQLNPQYF.

This clonotype was picked up many times. The chain uses TRBV20-1 and TRBJ1-1; 8 bases agree with TRBD1. V lost 2 bases and J lost 5; bases outside the gene matches: 7. The germline gives CDR1 DFQATT, CDR2 SNEGSKA (reference sequence). This CDR3 is built from 14 residues. CDR3 DNA sequence: TGCAGTGCTAGATCTTGGACAGGGCTGACTGAAGCTTTCTTT. It specifies CSARSWTGLTEAFF.

The V call is TRBV6-1, the J call TRBJ1-1; unclear D gene. The CDR3 consists of 15 residues. Trimming removed 6 bases at V and 4 bases at J, with 18 bases between. Germline CDR1 and CDR2: MNHNS and SASEGT. This CDR3 is CASSLNRAAGTEAFF. CDR3 sequence (DNA): TGTGCCAGCAGCCTAAATAGGGCCGCGGGCACTGAAGCTTTCTTT.

This chain links TRBV28 with TRBJ1-3; D is uncertain. CDR3 size: 11 residues. The V gene's germline CDR1 is MDHEN and CDR2 SYDVKM. V was cut by 3 bases and J by 10 bases, with 7 bases left in between. Here the CDR3 DNA reads TGTGCCAGCAGTTTCATTGGGACCATATATTTT. Encoded protein: CASSFIGTIYF.

There are a few counts of this clonotype. The genes are TRBV29-1 and TRBJ2-5; D may be TRBD2 (6 bases). Trimming took 7 bases from V and 1 from J, leaving 22 bases between them. The CDR3 consists of 16 residues. Germline lookup yields CDR1 SQVTM and CDR2 ANQGSEA. DNA for the CDR3: TGCAGCGCCGGAGGAGGGACCCCGGCTCTCCAAGAGACCCAGTACTTC. This translates into CSAGGGTPALQETQYF. Full variable domain (outside the CDR3, taken from reference TRBV29-1 and TRBJ2-5): SAVISQKPSRDICQRGTSLTIQCQVDSQVTMMFWYRQQPGQSLTLIATANQGSEATYESGFVIDKFPISRPNLTFSTLTVSNMSPEDSSIYLCSAGGGTPALQETQYFGPGTRLLVL.

At least ten counts were recorded for this clonotype. The chain employs TRBV6-2 or TRBV6-3 and TRBJ2-7; perhaps TRBD1 as D (5 bases). This CDR3 spans 13 amino acids. Germline V gives CDR1 MNHEY, CDR2 SVGEGT. Deletions cut 8 bases from V and 3 bases from J, with 14 bases between. CDR3 nucleotides: TGTGCCAGCGCGGCAGGGCTAAGCTACGAGCAGTACTTC. Translated: CASAAGLSYEQYF.

This clonotype was picked up many times. This chain uses TRBV18 with TRBJ1-4; D is uncertain. Germline lookup yields CDR1 KGHSH and CDR2 LQKENI. The CDR3 extends over 16 amino acids. V lost 4 bases and J lost 5, with 17 bases in between. CDR3 in amino acids: CASSLDVAGRNEKLFF. CDR3 DNA sequence: TGTGCCAGCTCACTTGACGTTGCGGGCAGGAATGAAAAACTGTTTTTT.

This clonotype was picked up many times. The chain uses TRBV27 and TRBJ2-1; no definite D call. The V end lost 2 bases, the J end lost 1 base, and 9 bases lay between the germline ends. CDR1 is MNHEY and CDR2 is SMNVEV in the germline V gene (reference sequence). The CDR3 is made up of 15 amino acids. The CDR3 here is CASSLSGRSYNEQFF. In DNA, the CDR3 is TGTGCCAGCAGTTTAAGTGGTCGGTCCTACAATGAGCAGTTCTTC.

This clonotype was observed a handful of times. Germline is not matched at one junction end, which may reflect a read error. This chain links TRBV12-3 or TRBV12-4 with TRBJ2-3; maybe TRBD2 (5 bases). This CDR3 has 17 residues. The CDR3 DNA is TGTGCCAGCAGTTTCGGGATAGGGCTAGCTGTAACAGAAACGCAGTATTTT. As protein: CASSFGIGLAVTETQYF.

The chain links TRBV3-1 to TRBJ2-1, with D tentatively TRBD2 (6 bases). Germline-derived CDR1 and CDR2 are LGHDT and YNNKEL (reference sequence). Trimming left V 4 bases short and J 13 bases short, with 23 bases between. The length of the CDR3 is 15 residues. CDR3 in amino acids: CASSPMTRGSTSQFF. CDR3 nucleotides: TGTGCCAGCAGCCCGATGACTCGGGGGTCGACTTCACAGTTCTTC.